Listed below are T cell receptor beta chains from one sample, sequenced in a study of OX40 agonist ivuxolimab in advanced cancers. Profiling relied on immunoSEQ multiplex PCR, and the TCRdb table lists in-frame clones only, not all of them. Of 70,000 to 100,000 clones listed, approximately 84% are singletons. This sample comprised CD4+ or CD8+ T cells sorted from blood, obtained in a trial of the OX40 agonist ivuxolimab. Receptors were obtained from an adult with an advanced solid tumor such as melanoma, head and neck, liver or kidney cancer. Each CDR3 is given with its conserved first and last residue. The D gene is left open where the match is weak. The listing skips clone size in some rows; elsewhere it reads once, few, many or a size class.

CDR3 protein	CDR3 DNA	D gene	clone size	J gene	V gene
CASSLTGGEGTEAFF	TGTGCCAGCAGCCTAACAGGGGGCGAAGGCACTGAAGCTTTCTTT	TRBD1	.	TRBJ1-1	TRBV6-6
CASRTGEETQYF	TGTGCCAGCAGGACAGGGGAAGAGACCCAGTACTTC	TRBD1	.	TRBJ2-5	TRBV28
CASSGGQKSFYGYTF	TGTGCCAGCAGCGGGGGACAGAAAAGCTTCTATGGCTACACCTTC	TRBD1	.	TRBJ1-2	TRBV7-9
CATISGGDTQYF	TGTGCCACCATCTCGGGCGGGGATACGCAGTATTTT	.	.	TRBJ2-3	TRBV19
CASSPYTTDNTYEQYF	TGTGCCAGCAGCCCTTATACGACAGACAATACCTACGAGCAGTACTTC	.	.	TRBJ2-7	TRBV9
CASSQAGGRDNEQFF	TGCGCCAGCAGCCAAGCGGGAGGGCGGGACAATGAGCAGTTCTTC	TRBD2	few	TRBJ2-1	TRBV4-1
CASSLEGRDEKLFF	TGCGCCAGCAGCTTGGAGGGGCGGGACGAAAAACTGTTTTTT	.	.	TRBJ1-4	TRBV5-1
CASSAGTGVLGSEQYF	TGTGCCAGCTCAGCCGGGACAGGGGTTTTAGGATCCGAGCAGTACTTC	TRBD1	.	TRBJ2-7	TRBV18
CASRITDTQYF	TGTGCCAGCCGGATCACAGATACGCAGTATTTT	.	.	TRBJ2-3	TRBV6-1
CASTQQGANSPLHF	TGTGCCAGCACCCAACAGGGAGCCAATTCACCCCTCCACTTT	.	few	TRBJ1-6	TRBV2
CASSWGLSSYEQYF	TGTGCCAGCAGTTGGGGGTTGAGCTCCTACGAGCAGTACTTC	.	.	TRBJ2-7	TRBV9
CAWTGWGTGNSPLHF	TGTGCCTGGACCGGATGGGGGACAGGCAATTCACCCCTCCACTTT	TRBD1	once	TRBJ1-6	TRBV30
CASGGTSNQPQHF	TGTGCCAGTGGAGGGACGAGCAATCAGCCCCAGCATTTT	.	.	TRBJ1-5	TRBV19
CASSLADGGPQHF	TGTGCCAGCAGCTTAGCCGACGGAGGGCCCCAGCATTTT	.	.	TRBJ1-5	TRBV7-9
CARSTDGQGKSYSPLHF	TGTGCCAGAAGCACTGATGGACAGGGGAAAAGTTATTCACCCCTCCACTTT	TRBD1	.	TRBJ1-6	TRBV5-3
CASSDLFSTDTQYF	TGTGCCAGCAGTGATCTCTTTAGCACAGATACGCAGTATTTT	.	.	TRBJ2-3	TRBV6-1
CASSSGSEQYF	TGTGCCAGCAGTTCCGGGTCCGAGCAGTACTTC	.	few	TRBJ2-7	TRBV28
CASSPGLAGLYQETQYF	TGTGCCAGCAGCCCGGGACTAGCGGGCCTATACCAAGAGACCCAGTACTTC	TRBD2	.	TRBJ2-5	TRBV7-9
CATRVPPSYNEQFF	TGTGCCACCAGGGTACCCCCATCCTACAATGAGCAGTTCTTC	.	.	TRBJ2-1	TRBV21-1
CASSKERKGLETEAFF	TGTGCCAGCAGCAAAGAGCGGAAGGGGTTAGAAACGGAAGCTTTCTTT	.	.	TRBJ1-1	TRBV21-1
CASSQDWGSLHF	TGCGCCAGCAGCCAAGATTGGGGGTCCCTCCACTTT	.	.	TRBJ1-6	TRBV4-1
CASTPGTRYNEQFF	TGTGCCAGTACCCCGGGGACTAGATATAATGAGCAGTTCTTC	TRBD2	.	TRBJ2-1	TRBV19
CASRQGPGANVLTF	TGTGCCAGCAGGCAGGGGCCTGGGGCCAACGTCCTGACTTTC	.	.	TRBJ2-6	TRBV6-5
CASSYGPSGSYEQYF	TGTGCCAGCAGTTACGGGCCTAGCGGCTCCTACGAGCAGTACTTC	TRBD2	few	TRBJ2-7	TRBV6-5
CASSLKETQYF	TGCGCCAGCAGCTTGAAAGAGACCCAGTACTTC	.	.	TRBJ2-5	TRBV5-1
CASSLLAGGQNNEQFF	TGTGCCAGCAGCTTACTAGCGGGAGGCCAGAATAATGAGCAGTTCTTC	TRBD2	.	TRBJ2-1	TRBV7-9
CASSAGRVMKTQYF	TGTGCCAGCAGCGCAGGCCGGGTAATGAAGACCCAGTACTTC	.	.	TRBJ2-5	TRBV9
CASRAGALDGYTF	TGTGCCAGCAGGGCGGGGGCTTTGGATGGCTACACCTTC	.	.	TRBJ1-2	TRBV6-1
CASQVGRNTEAFF	TGTGCCAGCCAGGTAGGGAGGAACACTGAAGCTTTCTTT	.	.	TRBJ1-1	TRBV25-1
CASRRGQIYNSPLHF	TGTGCCAGCAGGAGAGGGCAGATTTATAATTCACCCCTCCACTTT	.	.	TRBJ1-6	TRBV5-7
CASSHLRTVLIYGYTF	TGTGCCAGCAGCCACCTGAGGACAGTGCTAATATATGGCTACACCTTC	.	.	TRBJ1-2	TRBV4-2
CALTGKTDTQYF	TGTGCGTTAACCGGGAAAACAGATACGCAGTATTTT	.	.	TRBJ2-3	TRBV30
CASSDVGEQFF	TGTGCCAGCAGTGATGTGGGTGAGCAGTTCTTC	.	once	TRBJ2-1	TRBV6-1
CASSLTGPNTEAFF	TGTGCCAGCAGTTTAACAGGGCCGAACACTGAAGCTTTCTTT	.	.	TRBJ1-1	TRBV28
CATFPGPMNTEAFF	TGTGCCACATTTCCGGGCCCCATGAACACTGAAGCTTTCTTT	.	once	TRBJ1-1	TRBV10-3
CASSQVREGRNEQFF	TGCGCCAGCAGCCAAGTGCGGGAGGGAAGGAATGAGCAGTTCTTC	TRBD2	.	TRBJ2-1	TRBV4-1
CASSIGQGVETQYF	TGTGCCAGTAGTATTGGGCAGGGGGTCGAGACCCAGTACTTC	TRBD1	.	TRBJ2-5	TRBV19
CASSQQLAGAYEQYF	TGTGCCAGCAGCCAACAGTTAGCGGGGGCCTACGAGCAGTACTTC	TRBD2	few	TRBJ2-7	TRBV4-2
CASSHGGTATYEQYF	TGTGCCAGCAGCCATGGGGGGACAGCCACCTACGAGCAGTACTTC	.	.	TRBJ2-7	TRBV6-5
CSGGTAIVQETQYF	TGCAGCGGTGGGACAGCGATTGTCCAAGAGACCCAGTACTTC	TRBD1	.	TRBJ2-5	TRBV29-1
CASSPQRESETQYF	TGTGCCAGTAGTCCCCAGCGGGAGAGCGAGACCCAGTACTTC	TRBD2	.	TRBJ2-5	TRBV19
CAWSVGSKTDTQYF	TGTGCCTGGAGTGTCGGATCGAAAACAGATACGCAGTATTTT	.	.	TRBJ2-3	TRBV30
CASSTTGSDTQYF	TGTGCCAGCAGTACAACAGGGTCAGATACGCAGTATTTT	.	.	TRBJ2-3	TRBV28
CASSFGTSGSWTDTQYF	TGCGCCAGCAGCTTCGGGACTAGCGGGAGTTGGACAGATACGCAGTATTTT	TRBD2	.	TRBJ2-3	TRBV5-1
CASSLLQGGRTEAFF	TGCGCCAGCAGCTTGCTACAGGGGGGGAGGACTGAAGCTTTCTTT	TRBD1	.	TRBJ1-1	TRBV5-1
CASSLPGTSGRAGTDTQYF	TGTGCCAGCAGCTTGCCTGGGACTAGCGGGAGGGCTGGAACAGATACGCAGTATTTT	TRBD2	.	TRBJ2-3	TRBV5-8